The clone carrying this T cell receptor (beta chain) was seen ten or more times. Its cognate antigen is unknown. The source of the sample is a study of T cells after yellow fever vaccination. Template-switching 5'RACE yielded the TCR cDNA; a universal primer site and UMIs were added in the process. Using its own MiXCR run on the 5' RACE reads, TCRdb lists one record per CDR3 protein. The sample consists of over 300,000 distinct CDR3 sequences, roughly 4.3% of them appearing once. General study results and limits: Clonotypes appearing in both CD4 and CD8 compartments existed, and their share was small.

J lost 2 bases, V lost 1 base, and 1 base had no gene match. This CDR3 has 15 amino acids. The genes are TRBV12-3 or TRBV12-4 and TRBJ2-3; TRBD1 matches 9 bases. The source is a man between 18 and 35 years old who received the YFV17D yellow fever vaccine. The sample consisted of PBMCs, taken 5 days after the yellow fever booster vaccination. The DNA for the CDR3 is TGTGCCAGCAGTTTAGACAGGGGGCACACAGATACGCAGTATTTT. This sequence encodes CASSLDRGHTDTQYF.